These 7 T cell receptor beta chains share one sample of origin, sequenced in a study of shared T cell receptors in the human thymus. Sequencing used immunoSEQ multiplex PCR; TCRdb keeps in-frame clones, though not all of them. The table has hundreds of thousands of clones, more than 70% seen once. The same sample was also used in a study of human thymus T cells.

The sequenced sample consisted of thymocytes. Receptors originate from a boy in the first two years of life with a congenital heart defect.

This clone was detected a few times. V is TRBV19 and J is TRBJ2-3, with 12 positions matching TRBD2. J lost 0 bases, V lost 5 bases, and 6 bases had no gene match. Germline V gene data show CDR1 as LNHDA and CDR2 as SQIVND (reference sequence). The CDR3 is made up of 17 amino acids. The CDR3 reads CASSAALAGGSTDTQYF. The CDR3 region has the DNA TGTGCCAGTAGTGCGGCTCTAGCGGGAGGGAGCACAGATACGCAGTATTTT.

As for this clone: Within the sample, other DNA sequences also encode this same CDR3. The chain joins TRBV27 to TRBJ1-6; 8 nucleotides align to TRBD1. This CDR3 is 15 amino acids long. With V trimmed by 5 bases and J by 6 bases, 6 bases remained unmatched. Looked up from germline, CDR1 is MNHEY and CDR2 is SMNVEV (reference sequence). The CDR3 DNA follows: TGTGCCAGCAGTCCAAGGACAGGGATTAATTCACCCCTCCACTTT. It codes for CASSPRTGINSPLHF.

The V call is TRBV12-5, the J call TRBJ1-5; 8 nucleotides agree with TRBD1. V gave up 0 bases and J gave up 3 bases; unmatched junction bases: 7. Per germline, CDR1 LGHNT and CDR2 FRNRAP. The CDR3 loop spans 17 amino acids. CDR3 sequence reads: CASGLVHRTGYNQPQHF. The CDR3 DNA sequence: TGTGCTAGTGGTTTGGTACATCGGACAGGGTACAATCAGCCCCAGCATTTT.

This rearrangement joins TRBV20-1 to TRBJ1-1; D is perhaps TRBD1 (6 bases). Germline V gene data show CDR1 as DFQATT and CDR2 as SNEGSKA (reference sequence). This CDR3 contains 10 residues. V was shortened by 3 bases and J by 12 bases, with 11 bases between the two germline ends. The CDR3 nucleotides read TGCAGTGCTAGTGGGGGGGCGACTTTCTTT. It yields the protein CSASGGATFF.

This clone appeared a few times. At one end the junction does not follow the germline gene, possibly because of a read error. The chain recombines TRBV7-7 with TRBJ2-7, with 10 bases matching TRBD1. From germline, CDR1 is SSHAT and CDR2 FNYEAQ (reference sequence). This CDR3 spans 13 amino acids. The CDR3 spells CASSSDRGYEQYF. The CDR3 DNA reads TGTGCTAGCAGCTCGGACAGGGGGTACGAGCAGTACTTC.

The V gene is TRBV4-2, the J gene TRBJ2-5, with 11 positions matching TRBD2. Unmatched junction bases numbered 12, after V lost 4 bases and J lost 5 bases. The length of the CDR3 is 17 residues. Germline lookup yields CDR1 LGHNA and CDR2 YNFKEQ. The DNA for the CDR3 is TGTGCCAGCAGCCCCCGGGGTAGCGGGGGGGCTCGGGAGACCCAGTACTTC. This gives the protein CASSPRGSGGARETQYF.

This sequence joins TRBV7-9 and TRBJ2-2; possible D gene TRBD2, 6 bases. This CDR3 is 16 amino acids long. Trimming left V 0 bases short and J 1 base short, with 9 bases between. Germline CDR1 SEHNR, CDR2 FQNEAQ (reference sequence). The CDR3 sequence: CASSLAEGGNTGELFF. The DNA for the CDR3 is TGTGCCAGCAGCTTAGCAGAGGGAGGGAACACCGGGGAGCTGTTTTTT.